This record concerns one TCR beta chain sequence. The target of this receptor is not known. No base quality information exists; no much larger clone differs at one position. Its CDR3 holds 14 amino acids, cysteine through phenylalanine. Here the CDR3 DNA is all that survives: 42 bases in frame from base 1. V loses 4 bases, J loses 4 bases, and the germline ends lie 13 bases apart. The germline V gene (reference sequence) yields MNHNY for CDR1 and SVGAGI for CDR2. The method behind the library was the immunoSEQ multiplex PCR assay. TCRdb mirrors the immuneACCESS table, restricted to in-frame sequences. Some clones are absent from its copies; in checked studies, under half trace to an unresolved V gene, and the reason for the others is unknown. The sample table contains around 70,000 clones; only one count was recorded for around 93% of them. 0.25% of the sample lies in the top ten. This entry belongs to a study of technical replicates of blood from several donors (TCRdb year 2017).

The chain couples TRBV6-6 to TRBJ1-1; the D gene cannot be named for sure. The sample was T cells isolated from PBMCs. The sequence came from a human donor in good health. The nucleotides are TGTGCCAGCAGTTTCGGACTATTAGGCACTGAAGCTTTCTTT. This gives the protein CASSFGLLGTEAFF.